A selection of T cell receptor beta chains follows, all from one sample in a study of blood T cells in healthy people across ages. TCRdb re-called the 5' RACE reads with MiXCR, one entry per CDR3 protein. The data hold more than 450,000 distinct CDR3 sequences, with around 27% observed a single time. These records were also assigned to another study, of T cells of mothers and their children.

The sample comprised blood. The receptors originated from a boy between 2 and 10 years old in good health. The CDR3 runs from the conserved cysteine through the conserved F or W. Each record gives: D gene, V gene, J gene, clone size, CDR3 protein, CDR3 DNA. D genes are given only for firm matches. Not every row has a clone size; where given, it reads once, few, many or a size class.

TRBD2	TRBV10-2	TRBJ2-3	-	CASSDRLAGGPGDTQYF	TGCGCCAGCAGTGATAGGCTAGCGGGAGGGCCGGGAGATACGCAGTATTTT
TRBD2	TRBV2	TRBJ2-3	-	CASSGEAGVPDTQYF	TGTGCCAGCAGTGGTGAAGCGGGAGTCCCAGATACGCAGTATTTT
-	TRBV7-9	TRBJ2-5	-	CASSPGDSETQYF	TGTGCCAGCAGCCCAGGGGACTCCGAGACCCAGTACTTC
TRBD1	TRBV4-3	TRBJ1-2	-	CASSQIGQGSLNYGYTF	TGCGCCAGCAGCCAAATTGGACAGGGTTCCCTGAACTATGGCTACACCTTC
TRBD2	TRBV20-1	TRBJ2-1	few	CSARTGTSGGGEQFF	TGCAGTGCTAGAACAGGGACTAGCGGGGGTGGTGAGCAGTTCTTC
-	TRBV14	TRBJ1-1	-	CASSQDWGGNTEAFF	TGTGCCAGCAGCCAAGATTGGGGAGGGAACACTGAAGCTTTCTTT
-	TRBV2	TRBJ1-5	many	CASSEGTSDQPQHF	TGTGCCAGCAGTGAAGGGACATCAGATCAGCCCCAGCATTTT
-	TRBV10-3	TRBJ1-2	-	CAISDLQANYGYTF	TGTGCCATCAGTGATCTTCAGGCCAACTATGGCTACACCTTC
TRBD1	TRBV19	TRBJ1-1	-	CASSPHRDRGNTEAFF	TGTGCCAGTAGTCCCCACCGGGACAGGGGGAATACTGAAGCTTTCTTT
TRBD1	TRBV12-3/TRBV12-4	TRBJ2-1	few	CASSPPGTDNEQFF	TGTGCCAGCAGTCCCCCCGGGACAGACAATGAGCAGTTCTTC
TRBD1	TRBV29-1	TRBJ1-1	-	CSDMTGTSEAFF	TGCAGCGACATGACAGGGACCTCTGAAGCTTTCTTT
-	TRBV4-2	TRBJ2-7	few	CASSQVGAAWGDSYF	TGTGCCAGCAGCCAAGTGGGGGCAGCTTGGGGGGATTCGTACTTC
-	TRBV7-2	TRBJ2-7	-	CASSRLTLSASYEQYF	TGTGCCAGCAGCCGACTGACACTTTCGGCCTCCTACGAGCAGTACTTC
-	TRBV2	TRBJ1-4	few	CASKERGQYINEKLFF	TGTGCCAGCAAAGAGCGTGGGCAGTATATAAATGAAAAACTGTTTTTT
-	TRBV5-1	TRBJ1-1	-	CASSLESWGSTEAFF	TGCGCCAGCAGCTTGGAATCTTGGGGTTCCACTGAAGCTTTCTTT
-	TRBV6-6	TRBJ2-7	few	CASTPGGGPYEQYF	TGTGCCAGCACCCCGGGAGGGGGCCCCTACGAGCAGTACTTC
-	TRBV6-1	TRBJ1-2	-	CASSETNRDGYTF	TGTGCCAGCAGTGAAACGAACAGGGACGGCTACACCTTC
-	TRBV20-1	TRBJ2-7	few	CSARIASGASEQYF	TGCAGTGCTAGAATAGCGTCTGGGGCGTCCGAGCAGTACTTC
TRBD2	TRBV7-2	TRBJ2-2	-	CASSLRPGLAGGGELFF	TGTGCCAGCAGCCTTAGGCCGGGACTAGCGGGGGGCGGGGAGCTGTTTTTT
-	TRBV18	TRBJ1-4	-	CASSPRRSTNEKLFF	TGTGCCAGCTCACCACGTCGGAGTACTAATGAAAAACTGTTTTTT
-	TRBV6-5	TRBJ2-7	-	CASSYSGERYEQYF	TGTGCCAGCAGTTACTCCGGGGAGCGCTACGAGCAGTACTTC
-	TRBV25-1	TRBJ1-1	-	CASSEYSSGGREAFF	TGTGCCAGCAGTGAATATAGTTCGGGAGGGCGTGAAGCTTTCTTT
TRBD1	TRBV7-9	TRBJ2-1	few	CASSLALRQGHNEQFF	TGTGCCAGCAGCTTAGCGCTGAGACAGGGACACAATGAGCAGTTCTTC
TRBD1	TRBV27	TRBJ1-2	-	CASSFLRTGEGYTF	TGTGCCAGCAGTTTCCTCCGGACAGGGGAAGGCTACACCTTC
-	TRBV27	TRBJ2-2	-	CASSGGRRGGHTGELFF	TGTGCCAGCAGCGGGGGAAGACGGGGCGGCCACACCGGGGAGCTGTTTTTT
-	TRBV12-3/TRBV12-4	TRBJ2-5	few	CASSADSETQYF	TGTGCCAGCAGCGCAGACTCAGAGACCCAGTACTTC
-	TRBV29-1	TRBJ2-7	few	CSVRDRPYEQYF	TGCAGCGTCCGGGACCGTCCCTACGAGCAGTACTTC
-	TRBV7-9	TRBJ2-7	-	CASLGGTPYEQYF	TGTGCCAGCCTGGGGGGCACCCCCTACGAGCAGTACTTC
TRBD1	TRBV7-2	TRBJ2-4	few	CASSFGTGFVIQYF	TGTGCCAGCAGCTTCGGGACAGGGTTCGTCATTCAGTACTTC
-	TRBV5-1	TRBJ2-2	-	CASSLRFLNTGELFF	TGCGCCAGCAGCTTAAGGTTCCTAAACACCGGGGAGCTGTTTTTT
-	TRBV5-1	TRBJ2-3	-	CASSLATGKDTQYF	TGCGCCAGCAGCTTGGCAACAGGGAAAGATACGCAGTATTTT
-	TRBV19	TRBJ1-2	-	CASSIPGLINYGYTF	TGTGCCAGTAGTATTCCGGGACTGATTAACTATGGCTACACCTTC
TRBD2	TRBV20-1	TRBJ2-4	-	CSARVGLAGLNIQYF	TGCAGTGCTAGAGTAGGACTAGCGGGACTAAACATTCAGTACTTC
-	TRBV6-2/TRBV6-3	TRBJ2-4	-	CASTDTGAQNIQYF	TGTGCCAGCACCGACACGGGGGCGCAAAACATTCAGTACTTC
-	TRBV7-9	TRBJ1-1	-	CASSLIGGAGEAFF	TGTGCCAGCAGCTTAATTGGGGGCGCGGGTGAAGCTTTCTTT
-	TRBV7-2	TRBJ2-2	-	CASSLVSGDYTGELFF	TGTGCCAGCAGCTTAGTTAGCGGAGATTACACCGGGGAGCTGTTTTTT
TRBD1	TRBV2	TRBJ2-3	-	CASRRTGGADTQYF	TGTGCCAGCAGACGGACAGGGGGCGCGGATACGCAGTATTTT
-	TRBV7-9	TRBJ2-1	few	CASSLLQSYNEQFF	TGTGCCAGCAGCTTATTGCAATCGTACAATGAGCAGTTCTTC
-	TRBV6-1	TRBJ2-5	-	CASSGGSSETQYF	TGTGCCAGCAGTGGTGGGAGTTCAGAGACCCAGTACTTC
TRBD1	TRBV5-1	TRBJ1-2	few	CASSLRPGQVTNYGYTF	TGCGCCAGCAGCTTAAGACCGGGACAGGTTACCAACTATGGCTACACCTTC
TRBD1	TRBV29-1	TRBJ2-3	-	CSVDTGAGTDTQYF	TGCAGCGTCGATACAGGGGCCGGCACAGATACGCAGTATTTT
TRBD2	TRBV6-2/TRBV6-3	TRBJ2-1	few	CASSSLSGRFISSSYNEQFF	TGTGCCAGCAGTTCGCTTAGCGGGCGATTCATTTCAAGCTCCTACAATGAGCAGTTCTTC
-	TRBV5-1	TRBJ2-3	-	CASRQQDSSTDTQYF	TGCGCCAGCAGGCAACAGGATTCTAGCACAGATACGCAGTATTTT
-	TRBV4-3	TRBJ2-7	few	CASSHSSLGYEQYF	TGCGCCAGCAGCCATTCCTCTTTGGGCTACGAGCAGTACTTC
TRBD1	TRBV27	TRBJ2-2	few	CASSKAGTVNTGELFF	TGTGCCAGCAGTAAAGCCGGGACAGTCAACACCGGGGAGCTGTTTTTT
-	TRBV12-3/TRBV12-4	TRBJ2-5	few	CASSFNLRETQYF	TGTGCCAGCAGTTTTAATCTTCGAGAGACCCAGTACTTC
TRBD1	TRBV10-2	TRBJ2-1	few	CASSEGQGHRSNEQFF	TGCGCCAGCAGTGAGGGACAGGGGCATAGGAGCAATGAGCAGTTCTTC
-	TRBV6-2/TRBV6-3	TRBJ2-7	few	CASTSDMGLPFEQYF	TGTGCCAGCACCTCAGACATGGGCTTACCCTTCGAGCAGTACTTC
TRBD2	TRBV18	TRBJ2-7	-	CASSPVTGTSSYEQYF	TGTGCCAGCTCACCGGTCACGGGGACTAGCTCCTACGAGCAGTACTTC